This T cell receptor beta chain derives from a study of cytomegalovirus exposure and HLA in healthy donors. Overall study findings and caveats: A later analysis found most CMV-associated TCR beta chains apparently HLA-restricted. Most TCR sequences proved rare, with some public TCRs found in many donors. The availability of immune exposure information extended only to CMV serostatus.

Primers for the PCR totalled 60 Vbeta and 13 Jbeta. This table comes from immunoSEQ multiplex PCR, and its TCRdb copy is limited to in-frame clones, with some not included. Of 150,000 or so clones in the sample, more than 70% were seen once. A remark on this clone: Its target is unknown.

The CDR3 is made up of 14 amino acids. V lost 2 bases and J lost 0, with 4 bases in between. Germline loops: CDR1 MNHEY, CDR2 SMNVEV (reference sequence). The specimen sequenced was PBMCs. This TCR was sampled from a man aged 45-60 years in good health and CMV-seronegative. This sequence joins TRBV27 and TRBJ2-2; the D is unclear. The CDR3 sequence is CASSLAANTGELFF. In DNA, the CDR3 is TGTGCCAGCAGTTTAGCGGCGAACACCGGGGAGCTGTTTTTT.